This TCR beta chain was sequenced for a study of blood T cells in healthy people across ages. Findings of the study overall: Both higher diversity and more naive CD4+ cells marked long-lived donors when set against aged donors. Estimates drawn from one million T cells were deemed to understate diversity.

Through a sample-barcoded 5' primer and a J-beta primer mix, a second PCR was run for roughly 7 to 11 cycles. TCRdb reprocessed the 5' RACE reads via MiXCR and lists one record per CDR3 protein. The repertoire holds some 1.8 million distinct CDR3 sequences, with around 40% as singletons. Notes on this clonotype: As yet, its antigen is unknown.

This receptor was identified in a human donor in good health. The sequencing input was blood.

The DNA for the CDR3 is TGCGCCAGCAGCCAAGTAAGGGGAGTGGGTGAGCTGTTTTTT. The encoded protein is CASSQVRGVGELFF. The V gene is TRBV4-3, the J gene TRBJ2-2; D may match TRBD1 or TRBD2 (5 bases each). The CDR3 is 14 residues long. Deletions cut 1 base from V and 11 bases from J, with 14 bases between. Germline CDR1 is LGHNA and CDR2 is YSLEER.